This TCR beta chain was sequenced in a study of blood T cell repertoires in COVID-19. Study-level background: Acute and convalescent COVID-19 samples came from the United States, Italy and Spain.

As handled by the study authors: Amplification with reference gene primers provided the estimates of nucleated cell counts. Assay used: immunoSEQ multiplex PCR; TCRdb lists only in-frame clones, some missing. For V, J and clone size, that table is used; D and trimming come from the DNA. This sample has a few hundred thousand clones, with 75% to 85% found just once. Trimming took 0 bases from V and 9 from J, leaving 18 bases between them. CDR1 is MNHNS and CDR2 is SASEGT in the germline V gene. This CDR3 comprises 15 residues. The specimen sequenced was peripheral blood. This chain joins TRBV6-1 and TRBJ2-7; D might be TRBD2 (6 bases). This sequence was found in a woman aged 40 to 50 who had recovered from COVID-19. As DNA, the CDR3 is TGTGCCAGCAGTGAAGCGACTAGAAGGGTAGCAGTGCAGTACTTC. It codes for CASSEATRRVAVQYF.